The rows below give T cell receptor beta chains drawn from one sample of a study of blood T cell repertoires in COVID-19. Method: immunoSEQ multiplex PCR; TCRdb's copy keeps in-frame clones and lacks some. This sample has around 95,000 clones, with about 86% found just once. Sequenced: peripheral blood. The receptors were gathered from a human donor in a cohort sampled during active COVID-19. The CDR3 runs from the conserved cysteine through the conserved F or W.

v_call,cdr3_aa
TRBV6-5,CASRYPRGVGYGYTF
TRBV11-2,CASSLWSDQPQHF
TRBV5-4,CASSMFAGLGNIQYF
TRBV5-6,CASSTYLAGRSSYEQYF
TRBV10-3,CAISGPSGSQPQHF
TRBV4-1,CASSQDVRGVRNTIYF
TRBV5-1,CASSWDRGRNTEAFF
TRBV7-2,CASSRRTGGDTEAFF
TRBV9,CASSVVQGMKFF
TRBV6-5,CASSFRTGSNQPQHF
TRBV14,CASSRGTSGSADEQFF
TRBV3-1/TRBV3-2,CASSQGRTEAFF
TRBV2,CASGSADTSTDTQYF
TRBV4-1,CASSQEGNTGELFF
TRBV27,CASSPDMTNYGYTF
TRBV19,CASRADRGESEQYF
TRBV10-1,CASSRLRVADTGELFF
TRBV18,CASSPQGFDEQYF
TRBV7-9,CASSFPRAHSPYEQYF
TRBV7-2,CASSLGGLTNEKLFF
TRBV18,CASSEQLAEETQYF
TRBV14,CASSQDRGQPQHF